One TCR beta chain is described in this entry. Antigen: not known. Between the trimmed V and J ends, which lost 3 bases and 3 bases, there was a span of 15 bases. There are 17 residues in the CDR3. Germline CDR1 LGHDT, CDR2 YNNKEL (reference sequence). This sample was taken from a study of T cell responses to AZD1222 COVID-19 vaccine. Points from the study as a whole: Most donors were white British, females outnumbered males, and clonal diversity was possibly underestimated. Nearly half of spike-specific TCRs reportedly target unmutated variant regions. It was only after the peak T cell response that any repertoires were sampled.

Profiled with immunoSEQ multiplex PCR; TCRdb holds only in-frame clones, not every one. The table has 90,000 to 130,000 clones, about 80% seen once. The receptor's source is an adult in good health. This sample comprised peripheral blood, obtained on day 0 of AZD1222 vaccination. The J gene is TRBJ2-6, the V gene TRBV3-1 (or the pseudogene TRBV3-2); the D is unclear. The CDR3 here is CASSHYPRDDGANVLTF. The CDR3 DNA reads TGTGCCAGCAGCCACTACCCAAGAGACGATGGGGCCAACGTCCTGACTTTC.